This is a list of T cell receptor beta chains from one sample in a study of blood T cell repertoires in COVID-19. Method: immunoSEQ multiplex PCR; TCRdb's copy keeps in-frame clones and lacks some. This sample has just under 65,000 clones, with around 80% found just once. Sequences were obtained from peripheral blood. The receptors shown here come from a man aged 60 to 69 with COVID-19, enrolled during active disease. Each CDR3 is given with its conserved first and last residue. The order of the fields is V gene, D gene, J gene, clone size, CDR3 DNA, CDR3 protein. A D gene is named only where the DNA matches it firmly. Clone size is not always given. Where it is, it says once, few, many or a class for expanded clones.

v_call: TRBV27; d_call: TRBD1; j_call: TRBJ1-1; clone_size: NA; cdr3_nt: TGTGCCAGCAGTTACTTGACAGGGGGGACTGAAGCTTTCTTT; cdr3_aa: CASSYLTGGTEAFF
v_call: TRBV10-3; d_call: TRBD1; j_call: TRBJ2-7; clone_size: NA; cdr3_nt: TGTGCCATCAGTGACAGGGGGCGTGAGCAGTACTTC; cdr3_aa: CAISDRGREQYF
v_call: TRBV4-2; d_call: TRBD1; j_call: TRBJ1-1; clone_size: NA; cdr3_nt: TGTGCCAGCAGCCCTGGGACAGCAAACACTGAAGCTTTCTTT; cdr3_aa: CASSPGTANTEAFF
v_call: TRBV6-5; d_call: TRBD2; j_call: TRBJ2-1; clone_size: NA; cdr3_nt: TGTGCCAGCAGTTTGGGGGGGGGAGCGGGCTACAATGAGCAGTTCTTC; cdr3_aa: CASSLGGGAGYNEQFF
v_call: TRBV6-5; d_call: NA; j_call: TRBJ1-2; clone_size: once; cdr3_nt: TGTGCCAGCAGTTACATAGGGAGCTATGGCTACACCTTC; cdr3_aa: CASSYIGSYGYTF
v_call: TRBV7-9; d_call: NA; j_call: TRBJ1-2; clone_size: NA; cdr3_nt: TGTGCCAGCAGCTTACTGGGGGGTTATGGCTACACCTTC; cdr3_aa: CASSLLGGYGYTF
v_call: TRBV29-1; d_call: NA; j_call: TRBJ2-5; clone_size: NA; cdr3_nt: TGCAGCGCTTGGGCGCGTGCAGGGACCCAGTACTTC; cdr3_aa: CSAWARAGTQYF
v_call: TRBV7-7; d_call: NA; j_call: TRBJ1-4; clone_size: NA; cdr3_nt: TGTGCCAGCAGCCCAAATGAGGGAAGTAATGAAAAACTGTTTTTT; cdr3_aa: CASSPNEGSNEKLFF
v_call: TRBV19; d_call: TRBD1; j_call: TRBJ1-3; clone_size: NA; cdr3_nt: TGTGCCAGTAGGAGAGATGGGGGCAGGGGGACTGGAAACACCATATATTTT; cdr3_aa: CASRRDGGRGTGNTIYF
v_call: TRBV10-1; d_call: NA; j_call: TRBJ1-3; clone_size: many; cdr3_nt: TGCGCCAGCTCCGGGGGACGCGGAAACACCATATATTTT; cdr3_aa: CASSGGRGNTIYF
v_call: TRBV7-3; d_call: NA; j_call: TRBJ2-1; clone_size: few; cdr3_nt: TGTGCCAGCAGCGCCGACAGTGGTGAGCAGTTCTTC; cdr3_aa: CASSADSGEQFF
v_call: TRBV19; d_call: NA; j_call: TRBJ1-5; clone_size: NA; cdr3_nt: TGTGCCAGTAGTTGGTCAGGTTATAGCAATCAGCCCCAGCATTTT; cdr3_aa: CASSWSGYSNQPQHF
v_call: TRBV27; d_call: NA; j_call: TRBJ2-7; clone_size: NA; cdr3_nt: TGTGCCAGCAGTTTAGAAACGGGGGACGACGAGCAGTACTTC; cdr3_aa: CASSLETGDDEQYF
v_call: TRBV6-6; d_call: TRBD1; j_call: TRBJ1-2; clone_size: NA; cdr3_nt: TGTGCCAGCAGCCCCCGGGGACAGGGGGAGGGTGGCTACACCTTC; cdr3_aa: CASSPRGQGEGGYTF
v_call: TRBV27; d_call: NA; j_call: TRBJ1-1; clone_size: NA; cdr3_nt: TGTGCCAGCAGTTTAGGGGCTCCTGGGGTCCGGACTGAAGCTTTCTTT; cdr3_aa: CASSLGAPGVRTEAFF
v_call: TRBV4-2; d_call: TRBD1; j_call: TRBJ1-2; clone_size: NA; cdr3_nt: TGTGCCAGCAGCCAAGATAGAGGGGGCCGCTATGGCTACACCTTC; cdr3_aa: CASSQDRGGRYGYTF
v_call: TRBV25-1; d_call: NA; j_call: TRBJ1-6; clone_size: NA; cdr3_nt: TGTGCCAGCAGTGATCCAGATTCACCCCTCCACTTT; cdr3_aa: CASSDPDSPLHF
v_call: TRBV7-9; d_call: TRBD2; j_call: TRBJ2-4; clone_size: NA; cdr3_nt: TGTGCCAGCAGCGCGCATGGGACTAGCGATTATGCCACCAAAAACATTCAGTACTTC; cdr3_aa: CASSAHGTSDYATKNIQYF
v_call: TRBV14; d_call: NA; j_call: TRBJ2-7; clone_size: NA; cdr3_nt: TGTGCCAGCAGCCAAGTCTCCTCCTACGAGCAGTACTTC; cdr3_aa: CASSQVSSYEQYF
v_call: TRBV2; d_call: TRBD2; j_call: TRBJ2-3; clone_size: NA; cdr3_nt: TGTGCCAGCGGGCGCGGACTAGCGGGGATGGATACGCAGTATTTT; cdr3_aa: CASGRGLAGMDTQYF
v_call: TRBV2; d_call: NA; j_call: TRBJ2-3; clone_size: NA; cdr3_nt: TGTGCCAGCAGGCTAGCGACAGATACGCAGTATTTT; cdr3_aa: CASRLATDTQYF
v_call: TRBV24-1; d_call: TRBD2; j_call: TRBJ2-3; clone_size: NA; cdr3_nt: TGTGCCACCAGTGATCGAGCGGGAGCGGGAGATACGCAGTATTTT; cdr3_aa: CATSDRAGAGDTQYF
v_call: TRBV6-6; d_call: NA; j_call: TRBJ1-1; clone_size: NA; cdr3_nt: TGTGCCACCTCGGGGTATGCCCCTGGAGCTTTCTTT; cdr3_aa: CATSGYAPGAFF
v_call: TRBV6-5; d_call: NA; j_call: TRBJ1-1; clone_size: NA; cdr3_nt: TGTGCCAGCAGCCAGGTGGAAAGGAACACTGAAGCTTTCTTT; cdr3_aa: CASSQVERNTEAFF
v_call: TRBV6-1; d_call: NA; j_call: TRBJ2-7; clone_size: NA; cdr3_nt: TGTGCCAGCAGTGAGACACCATACGAGCAGTACTTC; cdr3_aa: CASSETPYEQYF
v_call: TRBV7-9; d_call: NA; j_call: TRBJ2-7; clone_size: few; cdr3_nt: TGTGCCAGCAGCTTGGGAGATGGCTCCTACGAGCAGTACTTC; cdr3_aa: CASSLGDGSYEQYF
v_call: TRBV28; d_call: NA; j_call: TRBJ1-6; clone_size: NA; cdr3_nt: TGTGCCAGCAGTCTTGGTCGAGTTCGGGAGGATTCACCCCTCCACTTT; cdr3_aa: CASSLGRVREDSPLHF
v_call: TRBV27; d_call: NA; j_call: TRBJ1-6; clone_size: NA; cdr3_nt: TGTGCCAGCAGCCCCGTCGCTCCGGGCTCCTATAATTCACCCCTCCACTTT; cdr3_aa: CASSPVAPGSYNSPLHF
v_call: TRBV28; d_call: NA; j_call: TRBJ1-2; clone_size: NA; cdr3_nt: TGTGCCAGCAGCAAAGGACAGAACTATGGCTACACCTTC; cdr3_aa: CASSKGQNYGYTF
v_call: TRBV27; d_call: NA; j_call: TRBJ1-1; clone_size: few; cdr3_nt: TGTGCCACGAACAGGGCTGCGGGCACTGAAGCTTTCTTT; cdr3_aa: CATNRAAGTEAFF
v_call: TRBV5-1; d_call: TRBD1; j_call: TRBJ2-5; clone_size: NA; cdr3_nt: TGCGCCAGCAGCTTAAGAGACAGGGGTGAGACCCAGTACTTC; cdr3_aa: CASSLRDRGETQYF
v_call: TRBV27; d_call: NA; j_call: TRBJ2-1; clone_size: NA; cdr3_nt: TGTGCCAGCAGTTTGAGGGGAGGTAATGAGCAGTTCTTC; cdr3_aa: CASSLRGGNEQFF
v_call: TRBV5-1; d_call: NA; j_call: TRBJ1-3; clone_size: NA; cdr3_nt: TGCGCCAGCAGCGTGGGGTCGGGGACTGGAAACACCATATATTTT; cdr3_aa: CASSVGSGTGNTIYF
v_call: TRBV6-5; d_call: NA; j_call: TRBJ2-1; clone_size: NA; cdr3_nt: TGTGCCAGCAGTTACTCGAGATCGGATGAGCAGTTCTTC; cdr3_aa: CASSYSRSDEQFF
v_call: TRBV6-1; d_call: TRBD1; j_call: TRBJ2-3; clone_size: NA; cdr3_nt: TGTGCCAGCAGTGAAGCGGCAGGGGGCGCAGATACGCAGTATTTT; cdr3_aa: CASSEAAGGADTQYF
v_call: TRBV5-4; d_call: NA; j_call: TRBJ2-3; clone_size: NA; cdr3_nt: TGTGCCAGCAGCTTGGAGGCGGCGCGCCGAGATACGCAGTATTTT; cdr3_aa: CASSLEAARRDTQYF
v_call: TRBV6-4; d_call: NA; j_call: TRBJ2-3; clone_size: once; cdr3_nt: TGTGCCAGCAGTGAACCAGCGGGCGCTATGCAGTATTTT; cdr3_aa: CASSEPAGAMQYF
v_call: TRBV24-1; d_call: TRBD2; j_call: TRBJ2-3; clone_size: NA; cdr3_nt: TGTGCCACCAGATCGACTAGCGGGGGGAGCACAGATACGCAGTATTTT; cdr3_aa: CATRSTSGGSTDTQYF
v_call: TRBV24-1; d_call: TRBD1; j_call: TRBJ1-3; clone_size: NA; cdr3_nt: TGTGCCACCAGTGATACCGGGACAGCATCGTTAAACACCATATATTTT; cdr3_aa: CATSDTGTASLNTIYF